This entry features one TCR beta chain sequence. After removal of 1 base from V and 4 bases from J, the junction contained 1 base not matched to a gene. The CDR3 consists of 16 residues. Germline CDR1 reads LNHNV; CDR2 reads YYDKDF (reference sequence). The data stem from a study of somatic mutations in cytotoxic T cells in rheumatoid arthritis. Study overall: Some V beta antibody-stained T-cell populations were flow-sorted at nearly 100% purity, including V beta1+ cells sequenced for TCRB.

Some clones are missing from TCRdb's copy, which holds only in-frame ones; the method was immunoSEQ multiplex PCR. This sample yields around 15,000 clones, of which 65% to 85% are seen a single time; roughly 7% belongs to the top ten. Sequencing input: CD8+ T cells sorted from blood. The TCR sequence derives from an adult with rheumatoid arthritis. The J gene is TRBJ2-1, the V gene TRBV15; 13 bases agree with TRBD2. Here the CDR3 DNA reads TGTGCCACCAGCAGAGGGACTAGCGGGAGATACAATGAGCAGTTCTTC. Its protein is CATSRGTSGRYNEQFF.